This T cell receptor beta chain stems from a study of response to subunit inactivated influenza vaccine. Findings and caveats of the study: Only a handful of new T cells, the authors suggested, are recruited with each seasonal influenza vaccination.

This clonotype has a handful of counts. The antigen remains undetermined. CDR1 is SGHRS, CDR2 YFSETQ, per germline. The CDR3 loop spans 14 amino acids. V gave up 4 bases and J gave up 0 bases, with 10 bases separating them. TCRdb reprocessed the RT-PCR reads with MiXCR, giving one entry per CDR3 protein. The sample has hundreds of thousands of distinct CDR3 sequences; 20% to 25% are singletons. This sequence joins TRBV5-1 and TRBJ1-2; D possibly corresponds to TRBD1 (6 bases). This TCR was sampled from a man in his fifties or sixties who received an inactivated influenza vaccine. The sequencing used PBMCs from blood, collected less than 22 months after vaccination. CDR3 amino acids: CASSQGTANYGYTF. The CDR3 nucleotides read TGCGCCAGCAGCCAGGGGACCGCTAACTATGGCTACACCTTC. The variable domain in full, completed from reference TRBV5-1 and TRBJ1-2, reads KAGVTQTPRYLIKTRGQQVTLSCSPISGHRSVSWYQQTPGQGLQFLFEYFSETQRNKGNFPGRFSGRQFSNSRSEMNVSTLELGDSALYLCASSQGTANYGYTFGSGTRLTVV.